These 32 T cell receptor beta chains originate from one sample sequenced in a study of blood T cells in healthy people across ages. Combining a sample-barcoded 5' primer with a J-beta primer mix, a second PCR ran for roughly 7 to 12 cycles. MiXCR, applied by TCRdb to the 5' RACE reads, yields one record per CDR3 protein. The sample lists about 1.6 million distinct CDR3 sequences, 30% to 40% seen once, with about 11% in the top ten. The sample was blood. The receptors originated from a woman in her thirties in good health.

J is TRBJ2-1 and V is TRBV4-1, with TRBD2 matching over 15 bases. The CDR3 extends over 17 amino acids. V shed 1 base, J shed 7 bases, and the junction held 5 bases outside the gene matches. The germline V gene encodes CDR1 MGHRA and CDR2 YSYEKL. In DNA form, the CDR3 reads TGCGCCAGCAGCCAAGTCGGGACTAGCGGGAGGAGTAATGAGCAGTTCTTC. It yields the protein CASSQVGTSGRSNEQFF.

This rearrangement joins TRBV7-2 to TRBJ2-2; TRBD1 might be the D (6 bases). V lost 3 bases and J lost 4, with 12 bases in between. Looked up from germline, CDR1 is SGHTA and CDR2 is FQGNSA. The CDR3 runs to 15 residues. DNA for the CDR3: TGTGCCAGCAGCTTGACAGGCCACTCCACCGGGGAGCTGTTTTTT. Amino acid sequence: CASSLTGHSTGELFF.

The V call is TRBV6-6, the J call TRBJ2-5; possibly TRBD2 for D (6 bases). V lost 6 bases to trimming and J lost 2 bases, with 19 bases between them. The CDR3 spans 16 residues. From germline, CDR1 is MNHNY and CDR2 SVGAGI (reference sequence). CDR3 coding DNA: TGTGCCAGCAGCCAGGCCCTCGTCGGGGGACAAGAGACCCAGTACTTC. Residues: CASSQALVGGQETQYF.

The chain recombines TRBV2 with TRBJ2-1; the D gene could be TRBD1 or TRBD2 (5 bases each). Trimming stripped 6 bases from V and 9 bases from J, with 18 bases between. CDR1 and CDR2 from the germline V gene are SNHLY and FYNNEI. The CDR3 runs 14 residues. CDR3 DNA: TGTGCCAGCAGCCAACTAGGGACCCCTAGTGAGCAGTTCTTC. It codes for CASSQLGTPSEQFF.

The chain employs TRBV24-1 and TRBJ2-7; D perhaps matches TRBD1 (6 bases). The germline gives CDR1 KGHDR, CDR2 SFDVKD. CDR3 length equals 16 residues. The V gene lost 4 bases and the J gene lost 3 bases, with 18 bases spanning the gap. CDR3: CATSDSEQGEGYEQYF. The DNA for the CDR3 is TGTGCCACCAGTGACAGCGAACAGGGAGAAGGCTACGAGCAGTACTTC.

This chain's CDR3 is CSSGTAYNEQFF. CDR3 DNA sequence: TGCAGTAGCGGGACAGCCTACAATGAGCAGTTCTTC. V and J are TRBV20-1 and TRBJ2-1, with D possibly called TRBD1 or TRBD2 (7 bases each). From germline, CDR1 is DFQATT and CDR2 SNEGSKA (reference sequence). Trimming removed 8 bases at V and 2 bases at J, with 10 bases between. The length of the CDR3 is 12 residues.

The table lists this clonotype with a few counts. This chain connects TRBV7-2 to TRBJ2-1; possible D gene TRBD1, 5 bases. The CDR3 covers 13 residues. Germline V lookup: CDR1 SGHTA, CDR2 FQGNSA. V was clipped by 5 bases and J by 10 bases, with 15 bases between them. The CDR3 sequence: CASSRPSQGEQFF. The CDR3 region has the DNA TGTGCCAGCAGCCGACCCAGTCAGGGAGAGCAGTTCTTC.

The rearrangement links TRBV2 to TRBJ1-2; no clear D. This CDR3 contains 14 residues. The germline V and J ends were trimmed by 0 bases and 8 bases, with 13 bases remaining between them. Germline V gene sequence: CDR1 SNHLY, CDR2 FYNNEI. The CDR3, as DNA: TGTGCCAGCAGTGAAGCGAAGACGTTGGGAGGCTACACCTTC. Translation: CASSEAKTLGGYTF.

CDR3 in amino acids: CASSPRRQALYEQFF. In DNA form, the CDR3 reads TGTGCCAGCAGCCCGAGAAGACAGGCGCTCTACGAGCAGTTCTTC. The chain recombines TRBV3-1 with TRBJ2-1; D is perhaps TRBD1 (6 bases). The germline CDR1 and CDR2 sequences are LGHDT and YNNKEL (reference sequence). The CDR3 totals 15 residues. Trimming shortened V by 4 bases and J by 10 bases, and 20 bases separated the two germline ends.

V usage is TRBV10-3 and J usage is TRBJ2-1; maybe TRBD1 (5 bases). The CDR3 loop spans 11 amino acids. Trimming stripped 6 bases from V and 8 bases from J, with 8 bases between. Germline lookup yields CDR1 ENHRY and CDR2 SYGVKD. The CDR3 sequence is CAISLGDEQFF. The CDR3 nucleotides read TGTGCCATCAGCCTAGGGGATGAGCAGTTCTTC.

The chain joins TRBV24-1 to TRBJ1-5; D possibly corresponds to TRBD1 (6 bases). In germline, CDR1 is KGHDR, CDR2 SFDVKD. This CDR3 spans 15 amino acids. Deletions cut 5 bases from V and 0 bases from J, with 10 bases between. The CDR3 spells CATSAPGHSNQPQHF. The CDR3 bases are TGTGCCACCAGTGCCCCGGGACATAGCAATCAGCCCCAGCATTTT.

This clonotype was counted a few times. This sequence joins TRBV7-3 and TRBJ2-7, with 8 bases fitting TRBD2. The ends lost 5 bases at V and 6 bases at J; junction bases unmatched: 15. The V gene's germline CDR1 is SGHTA and CDR2 FQGTGA. The CDR3 covers 16 residues. The CDR3: CASSPAHIAGSGEQYF. CDR3 in DNA: TGTGCCAGCAGCCCCGCCCATATAGCGGGGTCTGGCGAGCAGTACTTC. The variable domain in full, with the rest retrieved from reference TRBV7-3 and TRBJ2-7, is GAGVSQTPSNKVTEKGKYVELRCDPISGHTALYWYRQSLGQGPEFLIYFQGTGAADDSGLPNDRFFAVRPEGSVSTLKIQRTERGDSAVYLCASSPAHIAGSGEQYFGPGTRLTVT.

The sample holds many counts of this clonotype. The V gene is TRBV2, the J gene TRBJ1-1; no reliable D call. The CDR3 has 11 amino acids. Germline V gene lookup returns CDR1 SNHLY and CDR2 FYNNEI. The germline V and J ends were trimmed by 1 base and 6 bases, with 3 bases remaining between them. In DNA, the CDR3 is TGTGCCAGCAGTGAAGGTCCTGAAGCTTTCTTT. Its translation is CASSEGPEAFF.

This clonotype showed up just a few times. The chain uses TRBV20-1 and TRBJ1-4; D is uncertain. CDR3 length equals 13 residues. Trimming took off 5 bases at V and 0 bases at J, with 7 bases between the two ends. CDR1 DFQATT and CDR2 SNEGSKA come from the germline V gene (reference sequence). The CDR3 here is CSAPYATNEKLFF. In DNA, the CDR3 is TGCAGTGCTCCCTATGCAACTAATGAAAAACTGTTTTTT.

The V call is TRBV30, the J call TRBJ2-3; 8 bases map to TRBD2. The V segment lost 2 bases and the J segment 0 bases; nucleotides outside the gene matches: 4. This CDR3 has 15 residues. Germline assignment: CDR1 GTSNPN and CDR2 SVGIG (reference sequence). The CDR3 protein is CAWSWAGGSTDTQYF. In DNA, the CDR3 is TGTGCCTGGAGTTGGGCGGGGGGTAGCACAGATACGCAGTATTTT. Supplemented by reference TRBV30 and TRBJ2-3, the full variable domain reads SQTIHQWPATLVQPVGSPLSLECTVEGTSNPNLYWYRQAAGRGLQLLFYSVGIGQISSEVPQNLSASRPQDRQFILSSKKLLLSDSGFYLCAWSWAGGSTDTQYFGPGTRLTVL.

Comments on this clonotype: Mismatch with germline at one junction end may stem from a read error. This rearrangement joins TRBV12-3 or TRBV12-4 to TRBJ2-1, with 13 bases fitting TRBD2. CDR3 length equals 17 residues. The DNA for the CDR3 is TGTGCCGGCAGTTTAACTAGCGGGAGGGCCTCGGGAAATGAGCAGTTCTTC. It translates to CAGSLTSGRASGNEQFF.

This clonotype was seen a few times. The chain employs TRBV12-3 or TRBV12-4 and TRBJ2-3; D assignment may be TRBD1 or TRBD2 (5 bases each). The CDR3 contains 14 residues. V shed 5 bases and J shed 8 bases, with 17 bases lying between them. The CDR3 loop reads CASSPGPISGTQYF. DNA of the CDR3: TGTGCCAGCAGTCCAGGGCCGATAAGCGGTACGCAGTATTTT.

The chain recombines TRBV5-1 with TRBJ2-1; 15 bases map to TRBD2. V trimming: 4 bases; J trimming: 7 bases; junction bases outside the gene matches: 6. The germline V gene encodes CDR1 SGHRS and CDR2 YFSETQ. The CDR3 runs to 16 residues. CDR3 residues: CASSRGTSGRRNEQFF. DNA for the CDR3: TGCGCCAGCAGCCGGGGGACTAGCGGGAGGAGGAATGAGCAGTTCTTC.

This rearrangement joins TRBV11-2 to TRBJ2-7; D gene uncertain. Germline loops: CDR1 SGHAT, CDR2 FQNNGV. There are 14 residues in the CDR3. Trimming removed 4 bases at V and 2 bases at J, with 12 bases between. DNA of the CDR3: TGTGCCAGCAGCTCCACCATCCTACCCTACGAGCAGTACTTC. Translation gives CASSSTILPYEQYF.

The V gene is TRBV20-1, the J gene TRBJ2-2; TRBD1 matches 11 bases. V lost 3 bases, J lost 5 bases, and 2 bases stayed unmatched. CDR1 is DFQATT, CDR2 SNEGSKA, per germline (reference sequence). This CDR3 spans 14 amino acids. The CDR3 is CSARDRGLTGELFF. As DNA, the CDR3 is TGCAGTGCTAGGGACAGGGGGCTGACCGGGGAGCTGTTTTTT.

In DNA form, the CDR3 reads TGTGCCAGCAGGCGGCACCTAGCCCAAGAGACCCAGTACTTC. This sequence encodes CASRRHLAQETQYF. The rearrangement joins TRBV6-1 to TRBJ2-5, with D maybe TRBD2 (5 bases). Germline V gene sequence: CDR1 MNHNS, CDR2 SASEGT. V shed 6 bases and J shed 1 base, with 12 bases lying between them. This CDR3 has 14 amino acids.

This clonotype has more than one count but fewer than ten. This sequence joins TRBV5-6 and TRBJ2-1; 7 bases agree with TRBD2. The CDR3 extends over 15 amino acids. With 4 bases clipped from V and 0 bases from J, the junction kept 4 bases outside the gene matches. Germline V gene lookup returns CDR1 SGHDT and CDR2 YYEEEE. The CDR3 reads CASSNREDSYNEQFF. The CDR3 bases are TGTGCCAGCAGCAACCGGGAGGACTCCTACAATGAGCAGTTCTTC.

The genes are TRBV13 and TRBJ2-5; D unclear. The CDR3 extends over 12 amino acids. V lost 8 bases, J lost 4 bases, and 11 bases lay in between. The V gene's germline CDR1 is PRHDT and CDR2 FYEKMQ (reference sequence). The DNA for the CDR3 is TGTGCCAGCGGTCTAGGCCCAGAGACCCAGTACTTC. This codes for CASGLGPETQYF. The entire variable domain, with the rest obtained from reference TRBV13 and TRBJ2-5, is as follows: AAGVIQSPRHLIKEKRETATLKCYPIPRHDTVYWYQQGPGQDPQFLISFYEKMQSDKGSIPDRFSAQQFSDYHSELNMSSLELGDSALYFCASGLGPETQYFGPGTRLLVL.

Only a few counts were recorded for this clonotype. This chain joins TRBV7-9 and TRBJ2-5; tentatively, D is TRBD2 (6 bases). Trimming shortened V by 5 bases and J by 1 base, and 11 bases separated the two germline ends. The CDR3 is 14 residues long. The germline gives CDR1 SEHNR, CDR2 FQNEAQ (reference sequence). CDR3 in amino acids: CASSDSGFQETQYF. The DNA for the CDR3 is TGTGCCAGCAGCGATAGCGGCTTCCAAGAGACCCAGTACTTC. The whole variable domain, filled in from reference TRBV7-9 and TRBJ2-5, reads DTGVSQNPRHKITKRGQNVTFRCDPISEHNRLYWYRQTLGQGPEFLTYFQNEAQLEKSRLLSDRFSAERPKGSFSTLEIQRTEQGDSAMYLCASSDSGFQETQYFGPGTRLLVL.

As DNA, the CDR3 is TGTGCCAGCAGTTCCCTAGCGGTCTCCTACAATGAGCAGTTCTTC. Protein: CASSSLAVSYNEQFF. The rearrangement links TRBV6-5 to TRBJ2-1; 7 bases are shared with TRBD2. Germline assignment: CDR1 MNHEY and CDR2 SVGAGI. The CDR3 covers 15 residues. Trimming took 4 bases from V and 0 from J; bases not matched to a gene: 3.

This clonotype has more than one count but fewer than ten. V gene TRBV29-1 combines with J gene TRBJ2-1; D perhaps matches TRBD2 (5 bases). Germline CDR1 is SQVTM and CDR2 is ANQGSEA. Trimming removed 3 bases from V and 8 bases from J, with 20 bases in between. There are 15 residues in the CDR3. The CDR3 loop is CSVERAASPTDEQFF. The CDR3 region has the DNA TGCAGCGTTGAGAGGGCGGCGTCCCCGACCGATGAGCAGTTCTTC.

The rearrangement uses TRBV2 and TRBJ2-5; the D gene is possibly TRBD2 (6 bases). CDR3 length: 13 residues. The ends were cut back, 7 bases at V and 2 bases at J, with 11 bases in the middle. Germline V gives CDR1 SNHLY, CDR2 FYNNEI. CDR3 bases: TGTGCCAGCAAAGTAGCGGCTCAAGAGACCCAGTACTTC. Amino acids: CASKVAAQETQYF.

Many counts were recorded for this clonotype. The rearrangement uses TRBV12-3 or TRBV12-4 and TRBJ2-7; 8 positions agree with TRBD1. V gave up 5 bases and J gave up 0 bases; unmatched junction bases: 6. The CDR3 runs 15 residues. The CDR3 here is CASSEGQVSSYEQYF. Written as DNA, the CDR3 is TGTGCCAGCAGTGAGGGACAGGTGAGCTCCTACGAGCAGTACTTC.

In its sample, this clonotype was seen a few times. The gene calls are TRBV18 and TRBJ1-6; 9 nucleotides match TRBD1. CDR3 size: 15 residues. CDR1 and CDR2 (germline): KGHSH, LQKENI. J lost 13 bases, V lost 1 base, and 8 bases had no gene match. In DNA form, the CDR3 reads TGTGCCAGCTCACCACTGGAGACAGGGGGTTCGCCCCTCCACTTT. Translated, it gives CASSPLETGGSPLHF.

This clonotype was counted ten times or more. J is TRBJ2-7 and V is TRBV3-1; 7 nucleotides line up with TRBD1. Germline V lookup: CDR1 LGHDT, CDR2 YNNKEL (reference sequence). The CDR3 sequence is 13 residues long. Trimming at V came to 2 bases and at J to 2 bases, leaving 0 bases not matched to a gene. This CDR3 is CASSQQGAYEQYF. The CDR3 DNA follows: TGTGCCAGCAGCCAACAGGGGGCCTACGAGCAGTACTTC.

This clonotype was seen a few times. The rearrangement joins TRBV27 to TRBJ2-7; D gene unclear. Germline V gene data show CDR1 as MNHEY and CDR2 as SMNVEV (reference sequence). CDR3 length equals 16 residues. Trimming took off 1 base at V and 0 bases at J, with 13 bases between the two ends. The CDR3 DNA sequence: TGTGCCAGCAGTTTATTTGCCAGTTTGACCTCCTACGAGCAGTACTTC. Its protein product is CASSLFASLTSYEQYF.

In this sample, this clonotype turned up a few times. The junction does not match germline at one end; this may be a read error. This chain links TRBV4-2 with TRBJ1-4; D remains unclear. Germline V gives CDR1 LGHNA, CDR2 YNFKEQ. The CDR3 runs to 13 residues. The CDR3 nucleotides are TGTGCCAGCAGCCAAGTAAGGGCTGAAAAACTGGTTTTT. Translating gives CASSQVRAEKLVF.